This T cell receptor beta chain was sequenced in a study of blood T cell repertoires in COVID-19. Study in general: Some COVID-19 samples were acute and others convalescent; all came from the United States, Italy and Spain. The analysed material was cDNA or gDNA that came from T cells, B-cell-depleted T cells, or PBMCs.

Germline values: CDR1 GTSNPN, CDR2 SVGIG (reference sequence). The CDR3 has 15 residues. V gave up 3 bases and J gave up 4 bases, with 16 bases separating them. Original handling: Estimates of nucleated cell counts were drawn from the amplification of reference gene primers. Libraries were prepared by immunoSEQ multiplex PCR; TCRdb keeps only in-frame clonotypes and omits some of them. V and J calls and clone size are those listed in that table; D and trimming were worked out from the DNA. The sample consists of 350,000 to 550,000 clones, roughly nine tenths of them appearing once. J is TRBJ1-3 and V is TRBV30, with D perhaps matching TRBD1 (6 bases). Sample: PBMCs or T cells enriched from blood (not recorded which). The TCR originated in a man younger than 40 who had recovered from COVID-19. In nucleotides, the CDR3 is TGTGCCTGGAGCGGGGGGCCTTCTCGAGGAAACACCATATATTTT. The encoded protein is CAWSGGPSRGNTIYF.